The clone carrying this T cell receptor beta chain appeared many times. This sample was taken from a study of molecular identifiers for immune sequencing clone quantification. Sorted naive CD8 T cells were those defined as CD8+CD4-CCR7+CD45RA+. V lost 2 bases, J lost 11 bases, and 10 bases lay in between. Looked up from germline, CDR1 is MNHEY and CDR2 is SVGEGT. This CDR3 has 12 amino acids. Preparation of the bulk TCR libraries relied on previously described methods and listed TCR primers. TCRdb re-derived calls from the PCR reads in MiXCR, one entry per CDR3 protein. There are some 650,000 distinct CDR3 sequences in the sample; about 20% occur only once, and roughly 0.85% lies in the top ten.

Sequencing input: naive CD8+ T cells from blood, with Jurkat cell RNA spiked in. Documented subset: FACS-sorted CD8+CD4-CCR7+CD45RA+ naive T cells. The chain recombines TRBV6-2 or TRBV6-3 with TRBJ2-4; D unresolved. The source is a human donor in good health. Some libraries in this study had Jurkat cell RNA spiked in. The CDR3 loop is CASSYIPGLQYF. The CDR3 bases are TGTGCCAGCAGTTACATTCCGGGCCTTCAGTACTTC.